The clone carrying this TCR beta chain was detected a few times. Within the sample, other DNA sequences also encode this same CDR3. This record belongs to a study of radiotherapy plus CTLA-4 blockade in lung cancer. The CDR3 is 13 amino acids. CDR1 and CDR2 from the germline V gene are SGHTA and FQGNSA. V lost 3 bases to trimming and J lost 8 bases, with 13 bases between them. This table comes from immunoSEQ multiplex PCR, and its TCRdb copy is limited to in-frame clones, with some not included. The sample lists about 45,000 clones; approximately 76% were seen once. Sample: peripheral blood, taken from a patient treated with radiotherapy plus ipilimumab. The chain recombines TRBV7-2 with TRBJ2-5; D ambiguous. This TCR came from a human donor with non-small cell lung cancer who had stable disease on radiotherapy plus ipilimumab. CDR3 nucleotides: TGTGCCAGCAGCTTTCGCCTAACAGAAACCCAGTACTTC. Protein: CASSFRLTETQYF.